This T cell receptor beta chain was identified during a study of blood T cell repertoires in COVID-19 (dated by TCRdb to the early 2020s). For the wider study: The collaborator samples originated in the United States, Italy and Spain and spanned the acute and convalescent phases of COVID-19. The samples were drawn from the first 160 participants of the ongoing ImmuneRACE study and from under 1,500 subjects provided by 6 global collaborators. The repertoires were released in a freely available public database meant as a resource for research on the immune response to SARS-CoV-2. The material from the prospective study consisted of cDNA or gDNA derived from T cells, B-cell-depleted T cells, or PBMCs. Subjects who had been exposed to COVID-19, were actively infected with it, or had recovered from it provided the deeply sampled blood TCRbeta repertoires that made up the dataset. Sample metadata almost always included a de-identified subject ID, COVID-19 status, age in years and sex. HLA class I and class II types, where available, came from metadata supplied by the sample provider rather than from assay-based typing.

V is trimmed back by 1 base and J by 2 bases, and the junction contains 8 bases that no gene match accounts for. The CDR3 has 17 amino acids, counting the end cysteine and phenylalanine. The CDR3 DNA has 51 bases and is translated from base 1. Via the germline V gene, CDR1 is MNHEY and CDR2 SVGEGT. At one collaborating source in Seattle, patients were enrolled during active infection and were followed longitudinally through the course of disease. Collaborating institutions collected whole blood in K2EDTA tubes following their own protocols. For TCRbeta analysis, collaborators shipped samples in one of three forms: frozen whole blood, isolated PBMCs, or DNA extracted from either of those sample types. The immunoSEQ Assay, a bias-controlled multiplex PCR, was used to amplify TCRbeta CDR3 regions from genomic DNA. As for the authors' bioinformatics: Within the assay, amplification of reference gene primers was used to estimate how many nucleated cells each sample contained. To quantify the absolute abundance of each unique TCRbeta CDR3 rearrangement, sequence reads were collapsed and filtered. For each sample, productive Simpson clonality was calculated by taking the square root of Simpson's diversity index across productive rearrangements. TCRdb took this table from immuneACCESS and kept in-frame rearrangements with V and J called. Such tables lack part of the clones; where checked against another copy, unresolved V genes explain under half of the gap, and the rest is unexplained. The V and J calls and clone size were taken over from that table, and D and trimming were inferred from the DNA. The sample table holds about 160,000 clones, of which over 85% were seen once. The ten largest clones add up to about 2% of the sample.

With respect to this clone: The specificity of this receptor is unknown. Base qualities are missing; no much larger clone stands one base away.

Summary of the overall study and its limitations: How much clinical and demographic metadata was included differed by source and by participant, and the metadata was provided uncurated.

Sequenced sample: peripheral blood. This receptor was obtained from a woman in her sixties with COVID-19, enrolled during active disease. The sequence links TRBV6-2 or TRBV6-3 to TRBJ2-3; 8 junctional bases match TRBD2. The base sequence is TGTGCCAGCAGTTACTGGATGCGGGGGGCCTCCACAGATACGCAGTATTTT. The resulting protein is CASSYWMRGASTDTQYF.